Shown below are 8 T cell receptor beta chains from a single sample sequenced in a study of CD8 T cells in ankylosing spondylitis. Whole-study findings and limits: Typical of ankylosing spondylitis blood, it appeared, was a TCR beta motif of fewer than 10 highly homologous variants.

TCRdb re-called the 5' RACE reads through MiXCR, storing one row per CDR3 protein. In the table there are around 94,000 distinct CDR3 sequences, about 9% of which are singletons. The antigens for these receptors are not known. The sequenced sample consisted of blood, either unsorted or a sorted T cell fraction (not recorded which). The receptors were sampled from a male donor with ankylosing spondylitis.

V and J are TRBV2 and TRBJ1-1, with 9 positions matching TRBD1. Trimming took 6 bases from V and 3 from J; bases not matched to a gene: 5. The germline gives CDR1 SNHLY, CDR2 FYNNEI. This CDR3 is 14 amino acids long. The CDR3 loop is CASSLTGGDTEAFF. CDR3 sequence (DNA): TGTGCCAGCAGCCTGACAGGGGGTGACACTGAAGCTTTCTTT.

The chain combines TRBV5-1 with TRBJ1-1; D not certain. Per the germline V gene, CDR1 is SGHRS and CDR2 is YFSETQ. Trimming stripped 5 bases from V and 1 base from J, with 6 bases between. The CDR3 has 12 amino acids. The CDR3 is CASRSRNTEAFF. CDR3 in DNA: TGCGCCAGCAGATCAAGGAACACTGAAGCTTTCTTT. Supplemented by reference TRBV5-1 and TRBJ1-1, the full variable domain reads KAGVTQTPRYLIKTRGQQVTLSCSPISGHRSVSWYQQTPGQGLQFLFEYFSETQRNKGNFPGRFSGRQFSNSRSEMNVSTLELGDSALYLCASRSRNTEAFFGQGTRLTVV.

This clonotype was recorded at least ten times. The rearrangement joins TRBV5-1 to TRBJ2-3; D uncertain. V dropped 5 bases and J dropped 8 bases, with 15 bases sitting between them. The CDR3 is 13 amino acids. Germline values: CDR1 SGHRS, CDR2 YFSETQ. DNA for the CDR3: TGCGCCAGCAGTATCGGACGTTCGGGTACGCAGTATTTT. Protein: CASSIGRSGTQYF.

The chain is built from TRBV7-6 and TRBJ2-5, with D possibly being TRBD2 (5 bases). The V gene lost 4 bases and the J gene lost 0 bases, with 9 bases spanning the gap. This CDR3 has 14 amino acids. Germline V CDR1 and CDR2: SGHVS, FNYEAQ. The CDR3 DNA is TGTGCCAGCAGCTCAGGAGGTTACCAAGAGACCCAGTACTTC. Translating gives CASSSGGYQETQYF. Filled out from reference TRBV7-6 and TRBJ2-5, the complete variable domain reads GAGVSQSPRYKVTKRGQDVALRCDPISGHVSLYWYRQALGQGPEFLTYFNYEAQQDKSGLPNDRFSAERPEGSISTLTIQRTEQRDSAMYRCASSSGGYQETQYFGPGTRLLVL.

This rearrangement joins TRBV7-9 to TRBJ2-5; D unclear. From germline, CDR1 is SEHNR and CDR2 FQNEAQ (reference sequence). V shed 1 base and J shed 4 bases, with 7 bases lying between them. The CDR3 loop spans 13 amino acids. Here the CDR3 DNA reads TGTGCCAGCAGCTTAGGGGTAGCAGAGACCCAGTACTTC. This gives the protein CASSLGVAETQYF.

This clonotype was observed a handful of times. V usage is TRBV29-1 and J usage is TRBJ2-2; 8 bases map to TRBD1. Trimming at V came to 6 bases and at J to 9 bases, leaving 9 bases not matched to a gene. The CDR3 consists of 13 residues. Germline assignment: CDR1 SQVTM and CDR2 ANQGSEA. In DNA form, the CDR3 reads TGCAGCGTCGCGACAGGGGATACGAGGGAGCTGTTTTTT. This translates into CSVATGDTRELFF.

V is TRBV9 and J is TRBJ2-5; 7 nucleotides line up with TRBD1. After removal of 3 bases from V and 5 bases from J, the junction contained 10 bases not matched to a gene. CDR1 SGDLS and CDR2 YYNGEE come from the germline V gene. The CDR3 is 15 amino acids. The chain's CDR3 is CASSGRDSRRETQYF. DNA of the CDR3: TGTGCCAGCAGCGGCCGGGACAGCCGTCGGGAGACCCAGTACTTC.

There are a few counts of this clonotype. The chain combines TRBV13 with TRBJ1-2, with D possibly matching TRBD1 (6 bases). This CDR3 is 13 amino acids long. CDR1 and CDR2 from the germline V gene are PRHDT and FYEKMQ (reference sequence). V lost 10 bases, J lost 8 bases, and 20 bases lay in between. Written as DNA, the CDR3 is TGTGCCACCGACTCCAGGGGTTTTGAGGGCTACACCTTC. It translates to CATDSRGFEGYTF.